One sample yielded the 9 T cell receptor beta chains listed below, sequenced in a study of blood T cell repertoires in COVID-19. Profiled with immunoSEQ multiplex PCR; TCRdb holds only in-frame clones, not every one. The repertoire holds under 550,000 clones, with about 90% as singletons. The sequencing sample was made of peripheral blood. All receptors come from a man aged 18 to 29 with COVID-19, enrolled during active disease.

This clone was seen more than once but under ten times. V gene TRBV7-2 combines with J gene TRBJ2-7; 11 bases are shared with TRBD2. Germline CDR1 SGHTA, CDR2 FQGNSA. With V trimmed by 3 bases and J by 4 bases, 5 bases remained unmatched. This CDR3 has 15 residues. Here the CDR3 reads CASSFVAGGQYEQYF. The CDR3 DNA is TGTGCCAGCAGCTTCGTAGCGGGGGGGCAATACGAGCAGTACTTC. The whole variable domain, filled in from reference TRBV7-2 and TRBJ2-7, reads GAGVSQSPSNKVTEKGKDVELRCDPISGHTALYWYRQSLGQGLEFLIYFQGNSAPDKSGLPSDRFSAERTGGSVSTLTIQRTQQEDSAVYLCASSFVAGGQYEQYFGPGTRLTVT.

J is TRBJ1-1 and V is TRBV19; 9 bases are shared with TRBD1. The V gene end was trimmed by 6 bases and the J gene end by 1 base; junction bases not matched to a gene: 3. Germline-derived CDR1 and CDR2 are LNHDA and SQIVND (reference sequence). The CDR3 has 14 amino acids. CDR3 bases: TGTGCCAGTAGCCCGACAGGGGGGAACACTGAAGCTTTCTTT. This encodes CASSPTGGNTEAFF.

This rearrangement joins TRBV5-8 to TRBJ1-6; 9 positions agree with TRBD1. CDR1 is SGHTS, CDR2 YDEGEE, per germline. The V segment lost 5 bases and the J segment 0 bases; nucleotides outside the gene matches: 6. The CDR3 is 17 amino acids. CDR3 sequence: CASSSRDRVSYNSPLHF. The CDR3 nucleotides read TGTGCCAGCAGTTCACGGGACAGGGTCTCCTATAATTCACCCCTCCACTTT.

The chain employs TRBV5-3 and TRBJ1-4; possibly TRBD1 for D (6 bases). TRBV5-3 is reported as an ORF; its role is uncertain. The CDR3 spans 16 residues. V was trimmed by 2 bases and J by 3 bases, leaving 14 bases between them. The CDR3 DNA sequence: TGTGCCAGAAGCTTCCTTACAGGGTGGGCTAATGAAAAACTGTTTTTT. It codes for CARSFLTGWANEKLFF.

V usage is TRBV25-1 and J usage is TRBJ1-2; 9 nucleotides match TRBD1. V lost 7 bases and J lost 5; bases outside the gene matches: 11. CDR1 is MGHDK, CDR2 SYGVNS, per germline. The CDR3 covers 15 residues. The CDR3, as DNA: TGTGCCAGCACTGAGGGGGTGGGGACAGGGTATGGCTACACCTTC. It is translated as CASTEGVGTGYGYTF.

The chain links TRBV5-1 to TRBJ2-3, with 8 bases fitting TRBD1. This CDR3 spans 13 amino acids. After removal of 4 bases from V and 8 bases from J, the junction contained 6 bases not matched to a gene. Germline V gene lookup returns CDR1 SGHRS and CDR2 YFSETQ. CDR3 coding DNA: TGCGCCAGCAGCCCGCTTACAGGGGGTACGCAGTATTTT. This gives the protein CASSPLTGGTQYF.

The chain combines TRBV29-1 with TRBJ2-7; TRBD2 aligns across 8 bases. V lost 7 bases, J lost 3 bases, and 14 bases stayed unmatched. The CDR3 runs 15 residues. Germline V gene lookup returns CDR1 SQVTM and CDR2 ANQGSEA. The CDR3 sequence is CSALPSGSGLYEQYF. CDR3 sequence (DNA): TGCAGCGCCCTCCCCAGCGGGAGCGGTCTCTACGAGCAGTACTTC.

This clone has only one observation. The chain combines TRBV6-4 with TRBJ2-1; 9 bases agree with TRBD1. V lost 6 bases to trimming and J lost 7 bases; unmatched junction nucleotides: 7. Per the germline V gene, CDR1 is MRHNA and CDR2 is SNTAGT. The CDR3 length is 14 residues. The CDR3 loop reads CASRETGGNNEQFF. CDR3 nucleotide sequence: TGTGCCAGCAGGGAGACAGGGGGTAATAATGAGCAGTTCTTC.

CDR3 in DNA: TGTGCCAGTAGTATAGTGGCAGGGGGCTCGGGGGAGCAGTTCTTC. This encodes CASSIVAGGSGEQFF. V gene TRBV19 combines with J gene TRBJ2-1; 8 bases map to TRBD1. The length of the CDR3 is 15 residues. V shed 1 base and J 10 bases; nucleotides not matched to a gene: 9. Germline CDR1 and CDR2: LNHDA and SQIVND (reference sequence).